The clone carrying this T cell receptor (beta chain) has just one count. What it binds is not known. The data derive from a study of cytomegalovirus exposure and HLA in healthy donors. The CDR3 is 15 residues long. V lost 5 bases to trimming and J lost 1 base; unmatched junction nucleotides: 3. Germline CDR1 reads SGHNT; CDR2 reads YENEEA. A multiplex PCR was run with 60 Vbeta primers and 13 Jbeta primers. Profiled with immunoSEQ multiplex PCR; TCRdb holds only in-frame clones, not every one. The sample includes approximately 160,000 clones, 77% seen only once; the top ten take around 1.5%. Each of the donors was a healthy bone marrow donor. There were likely unrecorded immune exposures, though donors were nominally healthy when sampled. Findings of the study overall: It was confirmed in vitro that a few of the CMV-associated chains were specific for CMV antigens. Across HLA loci, a later analysis found differing TCR association rates, with DRB1 most and HLA-C fewest.

Sequenced material: PBMCs. The rearrangement uses TRBV11-3 and TRBJ1-1; 11 nucleotides agree with TRBD1. This sequence originates from a young woman in good health and CMV-seropositive. The CDR3 loop is CASSPGTGGNTEAFF. CDR3 sequence (DNA): TGTGCCAGCAGCCCAGGGACAGGGGGGAACACTGAAGCTTTCTTT.